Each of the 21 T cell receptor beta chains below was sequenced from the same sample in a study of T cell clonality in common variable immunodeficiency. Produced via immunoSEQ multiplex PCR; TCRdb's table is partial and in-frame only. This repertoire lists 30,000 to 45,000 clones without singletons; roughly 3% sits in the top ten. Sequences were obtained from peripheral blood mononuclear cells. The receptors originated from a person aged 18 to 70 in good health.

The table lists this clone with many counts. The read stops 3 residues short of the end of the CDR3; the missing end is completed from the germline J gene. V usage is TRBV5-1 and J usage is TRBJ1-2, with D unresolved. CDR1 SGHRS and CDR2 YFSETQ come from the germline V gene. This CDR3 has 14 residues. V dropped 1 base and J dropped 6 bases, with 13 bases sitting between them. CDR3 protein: CASSLSSWRDGYTF. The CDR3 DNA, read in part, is TGCGCCAGCAGCTTGAGTAGTTGGCGGGATGGC.

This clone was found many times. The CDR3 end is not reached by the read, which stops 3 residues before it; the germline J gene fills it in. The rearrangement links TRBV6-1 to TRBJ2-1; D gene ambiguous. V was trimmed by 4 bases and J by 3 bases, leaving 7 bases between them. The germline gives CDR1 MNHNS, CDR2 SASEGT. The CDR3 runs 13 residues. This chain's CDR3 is CASSVTGYNEQFF. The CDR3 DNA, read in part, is TGTGCCAGCAGTGTGACGGGCTACAATGAG.

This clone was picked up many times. This CDR3 is CASSEVTGGNTEAFF. CDR3 DNA (partial): TGTGCCAGCAGTGAAGTCACAGGTGGGAACACTGAA. This chain links TRBV6-1 with TRBJ1-1; weak D call: TRBD1 (5 bases). The missing CDR3 end, 3 residues past where the read stops, is filled in from the germline J gene. Germline CDR1 reads MNHNS; CDR2 reads SASEGT. The CDR3 is made up of 15 amino acids. V was clipped by 1 base and J by 1 base, with 10 bases between them.

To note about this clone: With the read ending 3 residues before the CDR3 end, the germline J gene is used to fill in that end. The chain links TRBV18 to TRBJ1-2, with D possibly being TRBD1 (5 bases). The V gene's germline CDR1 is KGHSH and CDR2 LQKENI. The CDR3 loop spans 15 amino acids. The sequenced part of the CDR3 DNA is TGTGCCAGCTCACCAATAAGGGGCAGTTTCGACGAC. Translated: CASSPIRGSFDD. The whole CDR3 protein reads CASSPIRGSFDDYTF.

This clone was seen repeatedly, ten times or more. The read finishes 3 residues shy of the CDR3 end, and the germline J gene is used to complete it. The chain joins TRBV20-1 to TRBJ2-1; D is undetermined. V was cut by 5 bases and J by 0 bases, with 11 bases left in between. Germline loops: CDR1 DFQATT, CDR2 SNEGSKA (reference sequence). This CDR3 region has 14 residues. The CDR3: CSAVEVRSYNEQFF. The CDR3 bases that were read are TGCAGTGCTGTCGAGGTTCGCTCCTACAATGAG.

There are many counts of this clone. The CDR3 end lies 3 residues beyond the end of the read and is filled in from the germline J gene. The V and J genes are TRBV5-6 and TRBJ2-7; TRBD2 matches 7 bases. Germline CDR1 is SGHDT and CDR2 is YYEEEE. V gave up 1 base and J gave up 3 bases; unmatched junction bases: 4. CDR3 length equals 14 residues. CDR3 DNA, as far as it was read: TGTGCCAGCAGCTTGCGGGGGGTAAGCTACGAG. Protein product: CASSLRGVSYE. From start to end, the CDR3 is CASSLRGVSYEQYF.

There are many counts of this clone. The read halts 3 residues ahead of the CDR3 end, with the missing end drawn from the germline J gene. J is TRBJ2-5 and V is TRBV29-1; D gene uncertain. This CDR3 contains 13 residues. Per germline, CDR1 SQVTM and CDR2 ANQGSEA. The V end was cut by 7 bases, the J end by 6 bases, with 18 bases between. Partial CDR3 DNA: TGCAGCGGACTGGAGACGGTCCGGAAGACC. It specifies CSGLETVRKT. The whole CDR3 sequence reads CSGLETVRKTQYF.

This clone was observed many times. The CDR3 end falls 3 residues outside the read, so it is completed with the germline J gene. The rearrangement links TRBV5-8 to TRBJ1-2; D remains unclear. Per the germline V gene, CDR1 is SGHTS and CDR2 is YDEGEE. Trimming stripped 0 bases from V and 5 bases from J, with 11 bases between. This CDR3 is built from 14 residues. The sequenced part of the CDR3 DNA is TGTGCCAGCAGCTTGGGCGGGCAGCGATATGGC. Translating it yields CASSLGGQRYG. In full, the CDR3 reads CASSLGGQRYGYTF.

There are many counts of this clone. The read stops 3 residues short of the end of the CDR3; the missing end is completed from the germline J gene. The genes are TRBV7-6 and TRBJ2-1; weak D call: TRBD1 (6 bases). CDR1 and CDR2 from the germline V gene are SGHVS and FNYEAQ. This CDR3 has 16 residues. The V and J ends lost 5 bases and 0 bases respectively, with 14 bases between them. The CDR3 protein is CASSPGAGSSYNEQFF. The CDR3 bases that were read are TGTGCCAGCAGCCCAGGGGCAGGGAGCTCCTACAATGAG.

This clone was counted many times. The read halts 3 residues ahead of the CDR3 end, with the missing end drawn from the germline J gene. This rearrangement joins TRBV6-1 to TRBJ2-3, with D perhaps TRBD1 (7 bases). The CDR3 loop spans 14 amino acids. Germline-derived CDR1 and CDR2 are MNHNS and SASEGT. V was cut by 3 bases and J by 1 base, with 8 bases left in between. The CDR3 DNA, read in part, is TGTGCCAGCAGTGACAGGGGGGGCACAGATACG. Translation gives CASSDRGGTDT. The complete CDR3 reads CASSDRGGTDTQYF.

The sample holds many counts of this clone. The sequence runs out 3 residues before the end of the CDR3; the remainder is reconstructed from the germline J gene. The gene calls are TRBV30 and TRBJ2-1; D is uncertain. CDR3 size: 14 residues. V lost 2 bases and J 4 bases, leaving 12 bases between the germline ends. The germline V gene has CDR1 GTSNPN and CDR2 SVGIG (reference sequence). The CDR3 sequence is CAWSKGQEYNEQFF. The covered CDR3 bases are TGTGCCTGGAGTAAGGGCCAAGAATACAATGAG.

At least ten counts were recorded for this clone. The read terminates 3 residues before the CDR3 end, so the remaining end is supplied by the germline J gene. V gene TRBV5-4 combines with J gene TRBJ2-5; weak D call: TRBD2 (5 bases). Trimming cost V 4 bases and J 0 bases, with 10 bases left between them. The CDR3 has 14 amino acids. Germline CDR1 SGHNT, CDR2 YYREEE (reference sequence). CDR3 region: CASSPTADQETQYF. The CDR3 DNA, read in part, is TGTGCCAGCAGCCCCACAGCGGACCAAGAGACC.

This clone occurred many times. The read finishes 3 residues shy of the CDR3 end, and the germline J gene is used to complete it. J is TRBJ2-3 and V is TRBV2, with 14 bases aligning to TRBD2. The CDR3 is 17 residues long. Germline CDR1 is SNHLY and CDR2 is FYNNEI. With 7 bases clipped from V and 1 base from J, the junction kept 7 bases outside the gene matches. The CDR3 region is CASTGTSGSGGTDTQYF. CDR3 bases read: TGTGCCAGCACAGGGACTAGCGGGAGTGGGGGCACAGATACG.

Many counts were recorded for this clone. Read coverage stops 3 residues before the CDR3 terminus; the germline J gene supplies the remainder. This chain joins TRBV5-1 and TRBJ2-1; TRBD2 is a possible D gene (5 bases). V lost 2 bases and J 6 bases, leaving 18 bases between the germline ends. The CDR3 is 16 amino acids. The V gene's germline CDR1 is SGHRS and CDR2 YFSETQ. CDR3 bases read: TGCGCCAGCAGCTTACGTTCCCTAGCTGGAGTCAATGAG. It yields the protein CASSLRSLAGVNE. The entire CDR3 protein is CASSLRSLAGVNEQFF.

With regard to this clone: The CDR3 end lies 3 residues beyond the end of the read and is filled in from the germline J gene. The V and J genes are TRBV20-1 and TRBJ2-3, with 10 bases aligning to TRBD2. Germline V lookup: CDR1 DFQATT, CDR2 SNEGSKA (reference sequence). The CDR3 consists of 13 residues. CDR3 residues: CSALAGVREAQYF. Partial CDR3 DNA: TGCAGTGCCCTAGCGGGAGTAAGAGAGGCG.

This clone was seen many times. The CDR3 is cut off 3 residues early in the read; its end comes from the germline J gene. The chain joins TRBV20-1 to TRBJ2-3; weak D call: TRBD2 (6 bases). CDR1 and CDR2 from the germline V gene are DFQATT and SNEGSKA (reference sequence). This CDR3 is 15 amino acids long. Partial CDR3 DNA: TGCAGTGCTAGTCATGGGGCTAGCGTACAAGAGACG. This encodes CSASHGASVQET. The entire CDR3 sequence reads CSASHGASVQETQYF.

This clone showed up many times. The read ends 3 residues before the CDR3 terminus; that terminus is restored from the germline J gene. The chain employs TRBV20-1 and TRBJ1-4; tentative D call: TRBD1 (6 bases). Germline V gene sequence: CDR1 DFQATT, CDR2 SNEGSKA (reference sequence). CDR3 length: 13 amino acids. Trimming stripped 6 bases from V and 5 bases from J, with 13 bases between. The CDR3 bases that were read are TGCAGTGCCCGCAAGGGGGGGAATGAAAAA. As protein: CSARKGGNEK. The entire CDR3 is CSARKGGNEKLFF.

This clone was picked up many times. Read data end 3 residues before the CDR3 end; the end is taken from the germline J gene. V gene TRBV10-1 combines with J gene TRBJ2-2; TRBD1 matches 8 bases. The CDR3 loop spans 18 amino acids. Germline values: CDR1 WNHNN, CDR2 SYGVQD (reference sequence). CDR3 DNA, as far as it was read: TGCGCCAGCAGTGGGGGGACAGGAGGACTTTCTGGGGCCAACGTG. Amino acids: CASSGGTGGLSGANV. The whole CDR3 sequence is CASSGGTGGLSGANVLFF.

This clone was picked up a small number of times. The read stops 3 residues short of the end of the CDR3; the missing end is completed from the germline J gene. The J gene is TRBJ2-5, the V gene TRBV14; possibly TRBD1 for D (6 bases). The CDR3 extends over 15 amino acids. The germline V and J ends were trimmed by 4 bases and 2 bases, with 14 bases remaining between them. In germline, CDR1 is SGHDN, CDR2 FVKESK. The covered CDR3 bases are TGTGCCAGCAGCCCCCGGACAGATCATCAAGAGACC. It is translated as CASSPRTDHQET. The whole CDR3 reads CASSPRTDHQETQYF.

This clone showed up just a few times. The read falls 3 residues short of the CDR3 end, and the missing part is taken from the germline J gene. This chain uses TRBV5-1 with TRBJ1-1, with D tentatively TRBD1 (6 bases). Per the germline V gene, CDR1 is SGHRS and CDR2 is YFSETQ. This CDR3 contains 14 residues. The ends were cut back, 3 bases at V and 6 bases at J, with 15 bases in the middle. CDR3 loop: CASSWMDSRAEAFF. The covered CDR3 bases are TGCGCCAGCAGCTGGATGGACAGTAGAGCTGAA.

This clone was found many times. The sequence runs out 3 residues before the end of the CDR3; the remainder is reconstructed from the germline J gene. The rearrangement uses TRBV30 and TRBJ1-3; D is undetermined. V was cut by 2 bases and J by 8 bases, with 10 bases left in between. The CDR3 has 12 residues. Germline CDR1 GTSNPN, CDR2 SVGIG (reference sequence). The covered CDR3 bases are TGTGCCTGGAGTCCGGGTGTGGACACC. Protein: CAWSPGVDT. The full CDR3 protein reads CAWSPGVDTIYF. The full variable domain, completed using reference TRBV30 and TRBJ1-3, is SQTIHQWPATLVQPVGSPLSLECTVEGTSNPNLYWYRQAAGRGLQLLFYSVGIGQISSEVPQNLSASRPQDRQFILSSKKLLLSDSGFYLCAWSPGVDTIYFGEGSWLTVV.